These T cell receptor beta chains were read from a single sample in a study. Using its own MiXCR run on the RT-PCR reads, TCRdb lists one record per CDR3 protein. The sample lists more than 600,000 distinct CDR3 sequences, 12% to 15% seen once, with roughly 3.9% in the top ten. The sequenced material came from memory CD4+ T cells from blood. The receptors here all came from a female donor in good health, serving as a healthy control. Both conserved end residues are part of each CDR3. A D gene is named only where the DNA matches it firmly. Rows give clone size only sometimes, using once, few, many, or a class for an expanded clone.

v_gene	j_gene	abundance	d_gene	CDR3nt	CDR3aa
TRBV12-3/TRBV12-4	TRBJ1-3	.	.	TGTGCCATCACAGGGAGCTCTGGAGACACCATATATTTT	CAITGSSGDTIYF
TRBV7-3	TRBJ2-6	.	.	TGTGCCAGCAGCCCACGGATCGGGGCTGGGGCCAACGTCCTGACTTTC	CASSPRIGAGANVLTF
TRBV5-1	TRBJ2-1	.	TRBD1	TGCGCCAGCAGCTTGGTTCCTCCGGGACAGGGGAACAATGAGCAGTTCTTC	CASSLVPPGQGNNEQFF
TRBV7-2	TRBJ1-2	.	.	TGTGCCAGCAGTATTCAGGGACTTTCGAACTATGGCTACACCTTC	CASSIQGLSNYGYTF
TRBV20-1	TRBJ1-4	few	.	TGCAGTGCTAGAGGAGGGGGGCCCGAAAAACTGTTTTTT	CSARGGGPEKLFF
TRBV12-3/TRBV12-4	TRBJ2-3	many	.	TGTGCCAGCAGCCCACAGGGTTTTGCAGATACGCAGTATTTT	CASSPQGFADTQYF
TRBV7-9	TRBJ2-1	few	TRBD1	TGTGCCAGCAGCTCCCAAAATAGACAGGGGGCCTTCAATGAGCAGTTCTTC	CASSSQNRQGAFNEQFF
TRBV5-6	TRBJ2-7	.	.	TGTGCCAGCAGCTTTCGGGCAGGTCACTACGAGCAGTACTTC	CASSFRAGHYEQYF
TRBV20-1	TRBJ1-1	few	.	TGCAGTGCTCGGACGGTCACTGAAGCTTTCTTT	CSARTVTEAFF
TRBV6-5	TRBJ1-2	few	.	TGTGCCAGCAGTTACACGGCAGTCGCTAACTATGGCTACACCTTC	CASSYTAVANYGYTF
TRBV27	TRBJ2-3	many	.	TGTGCCAGCAGGGCTAGCACAGATACGCAGTATTTT	CASRASTDTQYF
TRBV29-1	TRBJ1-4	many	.	TGCAGCGTTGGGGCGGGGAGTGAAAAACTGTTTTTT	CSVGAGSEKLFF
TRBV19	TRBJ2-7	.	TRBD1	TGTGCCAGTAGTCAAAGGGGGCCAGCCTACGAGCAGTACTTC	CASSQRGPAYEQYF
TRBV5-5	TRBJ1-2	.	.	TGTGCCAGCTTCGCGGCAGAAGCTAACTATGGCTACACCTTC	CASFAAEANYGYTF